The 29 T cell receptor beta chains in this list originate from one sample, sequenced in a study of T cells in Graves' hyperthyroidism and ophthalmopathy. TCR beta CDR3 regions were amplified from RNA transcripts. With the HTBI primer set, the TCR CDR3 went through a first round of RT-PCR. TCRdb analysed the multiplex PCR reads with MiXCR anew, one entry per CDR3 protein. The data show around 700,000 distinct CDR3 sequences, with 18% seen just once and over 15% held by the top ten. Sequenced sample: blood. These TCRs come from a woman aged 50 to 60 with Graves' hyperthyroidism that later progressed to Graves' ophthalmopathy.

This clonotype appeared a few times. The CDR3 nucleotides are TGTGCCAGCAGCTACAGCGTTGAGCAGTTCTTC. Translating gives CASSYSVEQFF. The chain is built from TRBV3-1 and TRBJ2-1; D unclear. This CDR3 contains 11 residues. Per germline, CDR1 LGHDT and CDR2 YNNKEL (reference sequence). The germline V and J ends were trimmed by 5 bases and 9 bases, with 8 bases remaining between them.

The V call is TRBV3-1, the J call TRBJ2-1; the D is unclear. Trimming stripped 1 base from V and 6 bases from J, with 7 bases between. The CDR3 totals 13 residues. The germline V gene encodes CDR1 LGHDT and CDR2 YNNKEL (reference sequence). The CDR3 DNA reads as TGTGCCAGCAGCCAAGTAAAGATCAATGAGCAGTTCTTC. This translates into CASSQVKINEQFF.

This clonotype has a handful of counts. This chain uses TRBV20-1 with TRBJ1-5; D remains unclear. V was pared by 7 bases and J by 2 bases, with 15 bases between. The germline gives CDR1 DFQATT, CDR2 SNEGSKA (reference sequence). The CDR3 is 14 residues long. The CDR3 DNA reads TGCAGTGTTCAAGAGGCCTTGGGCAATCAGCCCCAGCATTTT. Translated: CSVQEALGNQPQHF.

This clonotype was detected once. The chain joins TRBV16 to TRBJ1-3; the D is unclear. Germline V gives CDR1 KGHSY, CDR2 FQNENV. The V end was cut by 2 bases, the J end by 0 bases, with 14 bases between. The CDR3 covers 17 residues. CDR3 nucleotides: TGTGCCAGCAGCCAAACCAGGACCGCTGGCTCTGGAAACACCATATATTTT. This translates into CASSQTRTAGSGNTIYF.

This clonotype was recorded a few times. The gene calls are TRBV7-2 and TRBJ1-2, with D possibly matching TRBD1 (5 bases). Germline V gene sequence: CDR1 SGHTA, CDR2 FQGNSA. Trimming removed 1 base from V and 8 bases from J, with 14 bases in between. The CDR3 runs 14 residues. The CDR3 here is CASSLGPRAEGYTF. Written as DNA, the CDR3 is TGTGCCAGCAGCTTAGGGCCCAGGGCCGAAGGCTACACCTTC. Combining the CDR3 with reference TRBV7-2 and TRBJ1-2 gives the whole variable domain GAGVSQSPSNKVTEKGKDVELRCDPISGHTALYWYRQSLGQGLEFLIYFQGNSAPDKSGLPSDRFSAERTGGSVSTLTIQRTQQEDSAVYLCASSLGPRAEGYTFGSGTRLTVV.

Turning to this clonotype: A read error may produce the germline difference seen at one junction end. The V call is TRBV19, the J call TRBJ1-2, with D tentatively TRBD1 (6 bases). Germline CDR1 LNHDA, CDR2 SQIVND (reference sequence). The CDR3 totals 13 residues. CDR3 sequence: CASHRWGAYGFTF. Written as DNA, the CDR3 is TGTGCCAGCCATAGATGGGGGGCCTATGGCTTCACCTTC.

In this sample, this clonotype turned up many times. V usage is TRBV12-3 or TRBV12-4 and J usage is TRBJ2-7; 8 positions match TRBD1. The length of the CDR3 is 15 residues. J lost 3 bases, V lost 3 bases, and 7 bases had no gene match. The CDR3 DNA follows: TGTGCCAGCAGTTTCCCGGGACAGGAATTCTACGAGCAGTACTTC. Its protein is CASSFPGQEFYEQYF.

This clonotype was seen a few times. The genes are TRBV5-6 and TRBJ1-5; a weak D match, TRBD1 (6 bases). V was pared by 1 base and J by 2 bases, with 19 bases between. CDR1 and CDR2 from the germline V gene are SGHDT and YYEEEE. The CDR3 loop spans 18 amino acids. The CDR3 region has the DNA TGTGCCAGCAGCTTGTTCCCCCACAGGGCTGGGGGCAATCAGCCCCAGCATTTT. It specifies CASSLFPHRAGGNQPQHF.

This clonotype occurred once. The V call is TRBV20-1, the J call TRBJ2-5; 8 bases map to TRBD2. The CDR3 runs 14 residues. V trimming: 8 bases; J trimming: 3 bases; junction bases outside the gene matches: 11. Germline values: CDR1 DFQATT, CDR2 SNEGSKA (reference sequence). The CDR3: CSSSFGGAEETQYF. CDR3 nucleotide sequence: TGCAGTTCCTCCTTCGGGGGGGCCGAAGAGACCCAGTACTTC.

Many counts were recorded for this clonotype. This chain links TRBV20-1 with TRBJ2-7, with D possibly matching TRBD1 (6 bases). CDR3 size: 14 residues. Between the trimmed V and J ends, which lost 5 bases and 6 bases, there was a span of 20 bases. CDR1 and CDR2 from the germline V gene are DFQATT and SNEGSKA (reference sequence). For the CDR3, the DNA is TGCAGTGCTGCCAAAAGCGGACAGATCTCCGAGCAGTACTTC. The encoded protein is CSAAKSGQISEQYF.

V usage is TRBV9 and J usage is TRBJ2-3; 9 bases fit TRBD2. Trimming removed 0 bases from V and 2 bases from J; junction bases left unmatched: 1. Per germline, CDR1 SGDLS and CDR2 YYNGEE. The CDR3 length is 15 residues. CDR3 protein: CASSVVAGDTDTQYF. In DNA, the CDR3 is TGTGCCAGCAGCGTAGTAGCGGGGGACACAGATACGCAGTATTTT.

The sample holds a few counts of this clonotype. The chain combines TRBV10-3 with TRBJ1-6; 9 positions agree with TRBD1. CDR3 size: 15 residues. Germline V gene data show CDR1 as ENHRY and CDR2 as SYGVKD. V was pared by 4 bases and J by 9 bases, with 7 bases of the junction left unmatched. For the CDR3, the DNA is TGTGCCATCAGTGGGTTAGGGACAGGGTTTTCACCCCTCCACTTT. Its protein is CAISGLGTGFSPLHF.

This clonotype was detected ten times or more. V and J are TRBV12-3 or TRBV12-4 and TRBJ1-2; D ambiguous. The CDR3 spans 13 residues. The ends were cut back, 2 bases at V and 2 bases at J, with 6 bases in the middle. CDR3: CASSLMGNYGYTF. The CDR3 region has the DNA TGTGCCAGCAGTTTAATGGGGAACTATGGCTACACCTTC.

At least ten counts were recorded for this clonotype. The chain's CDR3 is CASSSSVGIYEQYF. The CDR3 DNA follows: TGCGCCAGCAGCTCCTCGGTGGGCATCTACGAGCAGTACTTC. This rearrangement joins TRBV5-1 to TRBJ2-7; D remains unclear. V shed 3 bases and J shed 3 bases, with 13 bases lying between them. CDR1 and CDR2 from the germline V gene are SGHRS and YFSETQ. The CDR3 extends over 14 amino acids. Combining the CDR3 with reference TRBV5-1 and TRBJ2-7 gives the whole variable domain KAGVTQTPRYLIKTRGQQVTLSCSPISGHRSVSWYQQTPGQGLQFLFEYFSETQRNKGNFPGRFSGRQFSNSRSEMNVSTLELGDSALYLCASSSSVGIYEQYFGPGTRLTVT.

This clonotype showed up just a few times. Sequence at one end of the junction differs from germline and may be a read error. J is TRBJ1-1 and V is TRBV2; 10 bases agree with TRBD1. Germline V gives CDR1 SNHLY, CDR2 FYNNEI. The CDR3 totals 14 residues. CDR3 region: CAGTRQGANTEASF. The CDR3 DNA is TGTGCCGGGACAAGACAGGGGGCGAACACTGAAGCTTCCTTT.

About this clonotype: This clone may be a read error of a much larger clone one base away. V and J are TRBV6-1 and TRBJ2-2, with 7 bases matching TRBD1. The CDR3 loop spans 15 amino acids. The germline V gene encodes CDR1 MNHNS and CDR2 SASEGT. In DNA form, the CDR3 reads TGTGCCAGCAGGACACAGGGGACGGACACCGGGGAGCCGTTTTTT. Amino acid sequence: CASRTQGTDTGEPFF.

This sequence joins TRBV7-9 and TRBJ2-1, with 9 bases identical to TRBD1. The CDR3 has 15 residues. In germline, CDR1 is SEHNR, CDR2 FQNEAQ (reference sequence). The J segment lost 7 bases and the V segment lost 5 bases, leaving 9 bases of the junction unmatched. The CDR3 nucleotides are TGTGCCAGCAGCCAAGGGACAGGGCAAAGAAATGAGCAGTTCTTC. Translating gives CASSQGTGQRNEQFF.

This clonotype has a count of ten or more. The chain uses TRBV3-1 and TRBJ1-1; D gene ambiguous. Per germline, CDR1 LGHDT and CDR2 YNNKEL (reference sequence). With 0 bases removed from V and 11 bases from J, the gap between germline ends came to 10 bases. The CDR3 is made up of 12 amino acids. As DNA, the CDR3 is TGTGCCAGCAGCCAAGAAGGAGGGCTGGCTTTCTTT. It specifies CASSQEGGLAFF.

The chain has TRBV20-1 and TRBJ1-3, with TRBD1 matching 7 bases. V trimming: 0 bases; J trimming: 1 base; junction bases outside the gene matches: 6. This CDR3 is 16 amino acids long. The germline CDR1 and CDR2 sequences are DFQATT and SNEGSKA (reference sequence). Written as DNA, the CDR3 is TGCAGTGCTAGAGATTGGAAGGGGGCGTCTGGAAACACCATATATTTT. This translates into CSARDWKGASGNTIYF.

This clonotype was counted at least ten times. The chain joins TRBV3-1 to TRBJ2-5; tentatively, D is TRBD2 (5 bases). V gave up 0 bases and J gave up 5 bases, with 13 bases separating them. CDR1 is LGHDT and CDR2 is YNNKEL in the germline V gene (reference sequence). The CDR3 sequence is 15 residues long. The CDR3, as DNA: TGTGCCAGCAGCCAAGATGCAACGGGGTACGAGACCCAGTACTTC. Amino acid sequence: CASSQDATGYETQYF.

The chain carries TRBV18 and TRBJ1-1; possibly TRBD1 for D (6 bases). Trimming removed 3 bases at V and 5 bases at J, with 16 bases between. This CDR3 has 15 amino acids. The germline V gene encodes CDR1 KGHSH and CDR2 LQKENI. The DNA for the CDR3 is TGTGCCAGCTCACCCCCGGGGCAGGGACATACTGAAGCTTTCTTT. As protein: CASSPPGQGHTEAFF.

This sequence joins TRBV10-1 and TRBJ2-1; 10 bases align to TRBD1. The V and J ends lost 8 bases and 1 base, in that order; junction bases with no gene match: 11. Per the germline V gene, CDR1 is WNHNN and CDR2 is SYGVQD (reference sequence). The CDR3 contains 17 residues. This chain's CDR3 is CASSDRGSVRSYNEQFF. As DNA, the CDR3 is TGCGCCAGCTCGGACAGGGGGAGTGTTCGTTCCTACAATGAGCAGTTCTTC.

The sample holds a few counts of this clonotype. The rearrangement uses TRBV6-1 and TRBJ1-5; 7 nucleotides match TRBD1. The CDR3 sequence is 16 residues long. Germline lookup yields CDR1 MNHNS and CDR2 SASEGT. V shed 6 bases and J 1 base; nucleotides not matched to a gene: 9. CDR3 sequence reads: CASRTGSPWSNQPQHF. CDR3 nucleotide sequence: TGTGCCAGCAGGACAGGGTCCCCTTGGAGCAATCAGCCCCAGCATTTT.

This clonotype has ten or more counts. DNA for the CDR3: TGTGCCAGCTCACTCGGACGGGAGCCCTACGAGCAGTACTTC. Translation gives CASSLGREPYEQYF. V is TRBV18 and J is TRBJ2-7; tentatively, D is TRBD2 (6 bases). Germline CDR1 KGHSH, CDR2 LQKENI. V was cut by 4 bases and J by 2 bases, with 12 bases left in between. The CDR3 has 14 amino acids.

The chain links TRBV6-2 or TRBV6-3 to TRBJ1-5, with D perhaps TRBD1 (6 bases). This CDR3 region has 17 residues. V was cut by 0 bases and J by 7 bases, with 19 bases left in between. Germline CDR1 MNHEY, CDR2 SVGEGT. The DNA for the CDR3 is TGTGCCAGCAGTTACTCGAGGTGGGCAGGGGTAGGACAGCCCCAGCATTTT. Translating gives CASSYSRWAGVGQPQHF.

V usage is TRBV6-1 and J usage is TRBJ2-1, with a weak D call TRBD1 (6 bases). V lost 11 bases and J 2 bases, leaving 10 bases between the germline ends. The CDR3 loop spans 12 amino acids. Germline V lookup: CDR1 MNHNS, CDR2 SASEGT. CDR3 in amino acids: CAEGETYNEQFF. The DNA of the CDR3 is TGTGCCGAGGGGGAGACCTACAATGAGCAGTTCTTC.

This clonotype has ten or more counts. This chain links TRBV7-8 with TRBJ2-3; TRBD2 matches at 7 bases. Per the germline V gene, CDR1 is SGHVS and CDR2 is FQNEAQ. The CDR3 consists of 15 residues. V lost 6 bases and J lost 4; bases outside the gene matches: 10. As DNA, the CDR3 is TGTGCCAGCAGGTCACCCAGCGGGGACGCAGATACGCAGTATTTT. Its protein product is CASRSPSGDADTQYF.

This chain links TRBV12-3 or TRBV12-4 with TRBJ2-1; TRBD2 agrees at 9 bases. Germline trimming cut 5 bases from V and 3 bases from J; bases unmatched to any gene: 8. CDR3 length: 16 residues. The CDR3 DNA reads TGTGCCAGCAGTCCCGTCCTAGCGGGGATCTACAATGAGCAGTTCTTC. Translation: CASSPVLAGIYNEQFF.

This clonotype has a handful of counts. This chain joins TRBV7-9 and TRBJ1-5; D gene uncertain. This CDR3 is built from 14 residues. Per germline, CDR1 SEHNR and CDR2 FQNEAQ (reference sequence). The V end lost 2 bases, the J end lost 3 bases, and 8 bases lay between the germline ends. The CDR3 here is CASSLNSPNQPQHF. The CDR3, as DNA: TGTGCCAGCAGCTTAAACAGCCCCAATCAGCCCCAGCATTTT. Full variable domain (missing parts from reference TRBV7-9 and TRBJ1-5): DTGVSQNPRHKITKRGQNVTFRCDPISEHNRLYWYRQTLGQGPEFLTYFQNEAQLEKSRLLSDRFSAERPKGSFSTLEIQRTEQGDSAMYLCASSLNSPNQPQHFGDGTRLSIL.